The source of this T cell receptor (beta chain) is a study of T cells in localized non-small cell lung cancer. Study-wide findings and caveats: Of the tissues analyzed, uninvolved adjacent lung showed maximal T cell clonality, greater than tumor. Appearance in adjacent lung was seen for a median around 58 of the top 100 tumor clones. Longer overall survival accompanied higher blood T cell density.

Details on this clone: Its target is unknown.

CDR3 length: 15 amino acids. Germline assignment: CDR1 SGHVS and CDR2 FQNEAQ. V was clipped by 1 base and J by 4 bases, with 13 bases between them. Assay used: immunoSEQ multiplex PCR; TCRdb lists only in-frame clones, some missing. The repertoire has tens of thousands of clones, approximately 78% of them found once; the top ten carry less than 5%. The J gene is TRBJ1-1, the V gene TRBV7-8; D unclear. The sequenced sample was peripheral blood, obtained before any cancer treatment. This clonotype originated in a woman aged 35-75 years with stage I lung adenocarcinoma. The CDR3 protein is CASSLEVLGSTEAFF. The CDR3 DNA reads as TGTGCCAGCAGCTTAGAGGTGTTGGGCAGCACTGAAGCTTTCTTT.